One and the same sample provided the 26 T cell receptor beta chains below, sequenced in a study of blood T cell repertoires in COVID-19. Repertoires were generated with immunoSEQ multiplex PCR, while TCRdb's copy carries only in-frame clones and drops some. The profile covers 200,000 to 250,000 clones, with about 86% appearing a single time and 2% to 2.5% taken by the ten largest. Material for sequencing was peripheral blood. The source of these receptors is a woman in her fifties or sixties with acute or convalescent COVID-19.

V usage is TRBV12-3 or TRBV12-4 and J usage is TRBJ1-6, with a possible D match to TRBD1 (5 bases). V was clipped by 5 bases and J by 7 bases, with 9 bases between them. CDR3 size: 13 residues. The CDR3 reads CASSAGLNSPLHF. The CDR3, as DNA: TGTGCCAGCAGTGCAGGGTTGAATTCACCCCTCCACTTT.

This sequence joins TRBV28 and TRBJ2-7; D is perhaps TRBD2 (5 bases). This CDR3 comprises 10 residues. The germline gives CDR1 MDHEN, CDR2 SYDVKM. Trimming left V 7 bases short and J 6 bases short, with 7 bases between. The CDR3 region has the DNA TGTGCCAGCACGGGGTTCGAGCAGTACTTC. This codes for CASTGFEQYF.

The rearrangement uses TRBV2 and TRBJ2-3; 8 nucleotides agree with TRBD2. The ends lost 3 bases at V and 1 base at J; junction bases unmatched: 3. Germline V gene data show CDR1 as SNHLY and CDR2 as FYNNEI. The length of the CDR3 is 15 residues. CDR3 residues: CASSEDSGGTDTQYF. The DNA of the CDR3 is TGTGCCAGCAGTGAGGATAGCGGGGGCACAGATACGCAGTATTTT.

This chain connects TRBV28 to TRBJ2-2; D uncertain. V was pared by 3 bases and J by 3 bases, with 8 bases between. Germline V lookup: CDR1 MDHEN, CDR2 SYDVKM. This CDR3 is built from 14 residues. CDR3 region: CASSFLTDTGELFF. The DNA of the CDR3 is TGTGCCAGCAGTTTCCTAACCGACACCGGGGAGCTGTTTTTT.

The V gene is TRBV5-5, the J gene TRBJ1-2; D is unresolved. Germline assignment: CDR1 SGHKS and CDR2 YYEKEE (reference sequence). The CDR3 loop spans 14 amino acids. The V and J ends lost 5 bases and 8 bases respectively, with 19 bases between them. CDR3 amino acids: CASRDGPVRGGYTF. CDR3 DNA sequence: TGTGCCAGCAGGGATGGGCCGGTTAGAGGGGGCTACACCTTC.

V is TRBV6-6 and J is TRBJ2-3; 10 nucleotides align to TRBD1. The CDR3 is made up of 17 amino acids. From germline, CDR1 is MNHNY and CDR2 SVGAGI (reference sequence). Losses at the gene ends were 5 bases for V and 0 bases for J; bases not matched to a gene: 8. The CDR3 here is CASSPGTGALSTDTQYF. CDR3 nucleotides: TGTGCCAGCAGTCCCGGGACAGGGGCCCTGAGCACAGATACGCAGTATTTT.

V usage is TRBV2 and J usage is TRBJ2-1; D may be TRBD2 (6 bases). CDR1 and CDR2 from the germline V gene are SNHLY and FYNNEI. CDR3 length: 14 amino acids. V lost 6 bases and J lost 0, with 9 bases in between. In nucleotides, the CDR3 is TGTGCCAGCAGCTCGCGGGACTCCTACAATGAGCAGTTCTTC. Residues: CASSSRDSYNEQFF. The full variable domain, rest sourced from reference TRBV2 and TRBJ2-1, is EPEVTQTPSHQVTQMGQEVILRCVPISNHLYFYWYRQILGQKVEFLVSFYNNEISEKSEIFDDQFSVERPDGSNFTLKIRSTKLEDSAMYFCASSSRDSYNEQFFGPGTRLTVL.

The sample holds one count of this clone. This chain links TRBV6-5 with TRBJ1-2, with D possibly being TRBD1 (5 bases). CDR3 size: 14 residues. V lost 6 bases and J lost 0, with 11 bases in between. CDR1 and CDR2 from the germline V gene are MNHEY and SVGAGI. In DNA form, the CDR3 reads TGTGCCAGCAGGCCGGTAGGGGCTAACTATGGCTACACCTTC. Its protein is CASRPVGANYGYTF.

The chain uses TRBV19 and TRBJ1-6; 8 bases agree with TRBD1. There are 14 residues in the CDR3. Germline V gene data show CDR1 as LNHDA and CDR2 as SQIVND (reference sequence). Trimming at V came to 5 bases and at J to 8 bases, leaving 5 bases not matched to a gene. The CDR3 sequence: CASSVQGAHSPLHF. DNA of the CDR3: TGTGCCAGTAGTGTCCAGGGGGCTCATTCACCCCTCCACTTT.

This chain connects TRBV4-2 to TRBJ2-1, with 9 bases aligning to TRBD2. Trimming at V came to 4 bases and at J to 8 bases, leaving 15 bases not matched to a gene. Germline assignment: CDR1 LGHNA and CDR2 YNFKEQ. The CDR3 extends over 17 amino acids. The CDR3, as DNA: TGTGCCAGCAGCCCCCAACGCGGGGGGGCACAAAGGGATGAGCAGTTCTTC. This sequence encodes CASSPQRGGAQRDEQFF.

The chain is built from TRBV6-4 and TRBJ2-2; D not resolved. Trimming stripped 1 base from V and 7 bases from J, with 7 bases between. CDR3 length equals 13 residues. CDR1 and CDR2 from the germline V gene are MRHNA and SNTAGT. The CDR3 coding sequence is TGTGCCAGCAGTGACTTCACGGGCGGGGAGCTGTTTTTT. Translation gives CASSDFTGGELFF.

The chain joins TRBV19 to TRBJ1-2, with D perhaps TRBD1 (5 bases). This CDR3 region has 13 residues. CDR1 is LNHDA, CDR2 SQIVND, per germline (reference sequence). V was shortened by 9 bases and J by 0 bases, with 11 bases between the two germline ends. CDR3 sequence reads: CASWGRANYGYTF. CDR3 nucleotides: TGTGCCAGCTGGGGCAGGGCTAACTATGGCTACACCTTC.

The V and J genes are TRBV10-3 and TRBJ1-2; a weak D match, TRBD1 (6 bases). Germline assignment: CDR1 ENHRY and CDR2 SYGVKD. V dropped 6 bases and J dropped 5 bases, with 25 bases sitting between them. This CDR3 has 17 amino acids. The CDR3 loop is CAIRGPPGALKAYGYTF. CDR3 in DNA: TGTGCCATCAGGGGTCCGCCAGGGGCCCTGAAGGCTTATGGCTACACCTTC.

The genes are TRBV5-1 and TRBJ2-3, with D possibly TRBD2 on 5 matching bases. The germline V gene encodes CDR1 SGHRS and CDR2 YFSETQ. This CDR3 region has 15 residues. V was trimmed by 2 bases and J by 2 bases, leaving 12 bases between them. This CDR3 is CASSFIPGNTDTQYF. The DNA for the CDR3 is TGCGCCAGCAGCTTCATCCCGGGGAACACAGATACGCAGTATTTT.

The gene calls are TRBV6-5 and TRBJ2-3, with TRBD1 matching over 8 bases. The J segment lost 5 bases and the V segment lost 7 bases, leaving 11 bases of the junction unmatched. The CDR3 is 15 residues long. Germline V lookup: CDR1 MNHEY, CDR2 SVGAGI. For the CDR3, the DNA is TGTGCCAGCAAAAGACAGGGGCCGATGGGAGATACGCAGTATTTT. This codes for CASKRQGPMGDTQYF.

The rearrangement joins TRBV7-2 to TRBJ1-1; 7 positions agree with TRBD1. V was pared by 1 base and J by 10 bases, with 6 bases of the junction left unmatched. The CDR3 is 13 residues long. Germline-derived CDR1 and CDR2 are SGHTA and FQGNSA. CDR3 bases: TGTGCCAGCAGCTTAGATACGGCAGGGGGAGCTTTCTTT. It specifies CASSLDTAGGAFF.

The chain carries TRBV2 and TRBJ2-5; D remains unclear. Germline CDR1 SNHLY, CDR2 FYNNEI. This CDR3 spans 11 amino acids. V was shortened by 7 bases and J by 2 bases, with 5 bases between the two germline ends. CDR3 DNA sequence: TGTGCCAGCACCCCTCAAGAGACCCAGTACTTC. This sequence encodes CASTPQETQYF. Full variable domain (outside the CDR3, taken from reference TRBV2 and TRBJ2-5): EPEVTQTPSHQVTQMGQEVILRCVPISNHLYFYWYRQILGQKVEFLVSFYNNEISEKSEIFDDQFSVERPDGSNFTLKIRSTKLEDSAMYFCASTPQETQYFGPGTRLLVL.

This clone was counted only a few times. J is TRBJ1-1 and V is TRBV2; D gene ambiguous. V was trimmed by 1 base and J by 1 base, leaving 4 bases between them. The CDR3 is 13 residues long. Per germline, CDR1 SNHLY and CDR2 FYNNEI. CDR3 amino acids: CASSEERNTEAFF. The CDR3 coding sequence is TGTGCCAGCAGTGAAGAGAGGAACACTGAAGCTTTCTTT.

The V and J genes are TRBV6-1 and TRBJ2-4, with 7 bases lining up with TRBD2. The CDR3 contains 17 residues. J was trimmed by 0 bases and V by 3 bases; bases with no gene match: 8. The germline CDR1 and CDR2 sequences are MNHNS and SASEGT. CDR3 loop: CASSDHWGGLAKNIQYF. In DNA, the CDR3 is TGTGCCAGCAGTGACCACTGGGGGGGACTAGCCAAAAACATTCAGTACTTC.

This chain connects TRBV11-2 to TRBJ2-7; weak D call: TRBD2 (6 bases). Trimming cost V 0 bases and J 3 bases, with 9 bases left between them. Germline V lookup: CDR1 SGHAT, CDR2 FQNNGV. The CDR3 loop spans 14 amino acids. In nucleotides, the CDR3 is TGTGCCAGCAGCTTAGAGGGACTGTTCTACGAGCAGTACTTC. Its translation is CASSLEGLFYEQYF.

This clone was seen just once. V usage is TRBV7-9 and J usage is TRBJ1-4; 7 positions match TRBD1. V lost 9 bases and J lost 5; bases outside the gene matches: 6. Germline assignment: CDR1 SEHNR and CDR2 FQNEAQ (reference sequence). The CDR3 runs 13 residues. DNA for the CDR3: TGTGCCAGTCGCGGGACAGTAAATGAAAAACTGTTTTTT. Encoded protein: CASRGTVNEKLFF. Based on the CDR3 plus reference TRBV7-9 and TRBJ1-4, the full variable domain is DTGVSQNPRHKITKRGQNVTFRCDPISEHNRLYWYRQTLGQGPEFLTYFQNEAQLEKSRLLSDRFSAERPKGSFSTLEIQRTEQGDSAMYLCASRGTVNEKLFFGSGTQLSVL.

This chain joins TRBV5-8 and TRBJ1-1, with 8 nucleotides matching TRBD1. Germline V gene sequence: CDR1 SGHTS, CDR2 YDEGEE. The V segment lost 4 bases and the J segment 12 bases; nucleotides outside the gene matches: 17. This CDR3 spans 15 amino acids. CDR3 loop: CASSLTGTGASGTFF. CDR3 nucleotide sequence: TGTGCCAGCAGCCTGACCGGGACAGGAGCCTCGGGGACTTTCTTT.

Turning to this clone: This same CDR3 is encoded by further DNA sequences in the sample. This sequence joins TRBV6-5 and TRBJ2-1; maybe TRBD2 (6 bases). The CDR3 covers 15 residues. The V end was cut by 0 bases, the J end by 1 base, with 7 bases between. Per the germline V gene, CDR1 is MNHEY and CDR2 is SVGAGI. Here the CDR3 reads CASSYSGGSYNEQFF. The CDR3 DNA reads as TGTGCCAGCAGTTACTCGGGGGGTTCCTACAATGAGCAGTTCTTC.

V and J are TRBV7-2 and TRBJ2-3, with a weak D call TRBD1 (6 bases). V was shortened by 2 bases and J by 2 bases, with 8 bases between the two germline ends. Germline CDR1 SGHTA, CDR2 FQGNSA. The CDR3 runs 14 residues. The CDR3 loop reads CASSLQGFTDTQYF. The CDR3, as DNA: TGTGCCAGCAGCTTACAGGGGTTCACAGATACGCAGTATTTT.

This clone was detected only a few times. V usage is TRBV19 and J usage is TRBJ1-2; maybe TRBD1 (5 bases). The CDR3 length is 14 residues. The germline gives CDR1 LNHDA, CDR2 SQIVND (reference sequence). V was clipped by 6 bases and J by 4 bases, with 15 bases between them. CDR3 in DNA: TGTGCCAGTAGCCAACGTCAGGGTCTCTATGGCTACACCTTC. It yields the protein CASSQRQGLYGYTF. The full variable domain, in which reference TRBV19 and TRBJ1-2 provide the parts outside the CDR3, is DGGITQSPKYLFRKEGQNVTLSCEQNLNHDAMYWYRQDPGQGLRLIYYSQIVNDFQKGDIAEGYSVSREKKESFPLTVTSAQKNPTAFYLCASSQRQGLYGYTFGSGTRLTVV.

J is TRBJ1-1 and V is TRBV14; D is possibly TRBD1 (6 bases). This CDR3 is built from 14 residues. Germline V gives CDR1 SGHDN, CDR2 FVKESK. The V gene lost 6 bases and the J gene lost 0 bases, with 11 bases spanning the gap. This CDR3 reads CASRPGQLNTEAFF. The CDR3 DNA follows: TGTGCCAGCAGACCCGGACAGTTGAACACTGAAGCTTTCTTT.